This T cell receptor (beta chain) was documented in a study of T-cell memory formation after mild COVID-19. At the level of the study: The two donors had largely donor-specific TCR clusters.

This clonotype occurred many times. 5'RACE primed from the constant segment yielded TCR alpha and TCR beta cDNA libraries bearing sample barcodes and UMIs. TCRdb processed the 5' RACE reads anew with MiXCR; each CDR3 protein has one entry. Here the sample spans about 150,000 distinct CDR3 sequences, approximately 5.7% being singletons. The V end lost 0 bases, the J end lost 5 bases, and 2 bases lay between the germline ends. Germline V gene data show CDR1 as MNHNY and CDR2 as SVGAGI (reference sequence). There are 11 residues in the CDR3. This clonotype was obtained from an adult woman who had mild COVID-19 (a few samples of this study predate the infection). Cell type and time point are not known. This chain connects TRBV6-6 to TRBJ2-7; D remains unclear. The sequencing input was PBMCs or a T cell subset sorted from them (not recorded which). CDR3 nucleotides: TGTGCCAGCAGTTACTCGGACGAGCAGTACTTC. Protein: CASSYSDEQYF.